The rows below give T cell receptor beta chains drawn from one sample of a study of regulatory T cells in long-lasting Graves disease. In TCRdb, the multiplex PCR reads were re-called with MiXCR into one record per CDR3 protein. The table shows about 440,000 distinct CDR3 sequences, with around 14% occurring only once. This sample was also put to use in a study of T cells in Graves' hyperthyroidism and ophthalmopathy.

The source material was peripheral blood mononuclear cells (PBMCs), sampled at new diagnosis, from a patient treated with antithyroid drugs. The receptors come from a woman under 40 with Graves disease. CDR3s include the opening cysteine and the closing phenylalanine or tryptophan. The order of the fields is V gene, clone size, D gene, J gene, CDR3 protein, CDR3 DNA. The D gene is left open where the match is weak. Some rows have no size entry. The others give once, few or many, or a class for an expanded clone.

>TRBV20-1|few|TRBD1|TRBJ2-2
CSARDVGTGQNTGELFF
TGCAGTGCTAGAGATGTTGGGACAGGGCAGAACACCGGGGAGCTGTTTTTT
>TRBV7-9|many|NA|TRBJ2-3
CAGQSTDTQYF
TGTGCCGGACAGAGCACAGATACGCAGTATTTT
>TRBV19|NA|TRBD2|TRBJ2-2
CASTKPGGLAGNTGELFF
TGTGCCAGTACCAAACCCGGGGGACTAGCGGGGAACACCGGGGAGCTGTTTTTT
>TRBV27|NA|NA|TRBJ2-1
CASRRPTLRDGPNEQFF
TGTGCCAGCAGACGCCCCACGCTCCGGGACGGCCCGAATGAGCAGTTCTTC
>TRBV5-1|NA|NA|TRBJ1-5
CASSPTDGNQPQHF
TGCGCCAGCAGTCCGACAGACGGGAATCAGCCCCAGCATTTT
>TRBV11-3|many|TRBD2|TRBJ2-3
CASQSGGRETDTQYF
TGTGCCAGCCAGTCGGGCGGGAGGGAAACAGATACGCAGTATTTT
>TRBV2|many|NA|TRBJ1-5
CASSESDILTQPQHF
TGTGCCAGCAGTGAAAGTGATATCTTAACTCAGCCCCAGCATTTT
>TRBV24-1|many|NA|TRBJ2-1
CATSDGQSDEQFF
TGTGCCACCAGTGACGGACAGTCCGATGAGCAGTTCTTC
>TRBV5-5|many|NA|TRBJ1-1
CASSGGSTNTEAFF
TGCGCCAGCAGCGGGGGGAGCACTAACACTGAAGCTTTCTTT
>TRBV18|many|TRBD1|TRBJ1-2
CASSRGQGESYGYTF
TGTGCCAGCTCACGCGGACAGGGAGAAAGCTATGGCTACACCTTC
>TRBV10-1|many|TRBD2|TRBJ2-3
CASSETSGRATDTQYF
TGCGCCAGCAGTGAGACTAGCGGGAGGGCCACAGATACGCAGTATTTT